This TCR beta chain was identified during a study of blood T cells in healthy people across ages. Together with a sample-barcoded 5' primer, a J-beta primer mix was included in a second PCR lasting roughly 6 to 12 cycles. Each cDNA molecule carried a tag from a template-switch adaptor that contained 12 random nucleotides. TCRdb re-called the 5' RACE reads through MiXCR, storing one row per CDR3 protein. The data show 650,000 to 1,000,000 distinct CDR3 sequences, around 34% seen once. The CDR3 contains 15 residues. The germline gives CDR1 SGHTA, CDR2 FQGNSA. Trimming took off 0 bases at V and 7 bases at J, with 15 bases between the two ends. This clonotype was counted a few times.

The clonotype comes from a man between 18 and 29 years old in good health. This sequence joins TRBV7-2 and TRBJ1-2; D call uncertain. What was sequenced was blood. The CDR3 region has the DNA TGTGCCAGCAGCTTAGCGGATTCGTCAGGTTTTGGCTACACCTTC. Amino acids: CASSLADSSGFGYTF. The whole variable domain, filled in from reference TRBV7-2 and TRBJ1-2, reads GAGVSQSPSNKVTEKGKDVELRCDPISGHTALYWYRQSLGQGLEFLIYFQGNSAPDKSGLPSDRFSAERTGGSVSTLTIQRTQQEDSAVYLCASSLADSSGFGYTFGSGTRLTVV.